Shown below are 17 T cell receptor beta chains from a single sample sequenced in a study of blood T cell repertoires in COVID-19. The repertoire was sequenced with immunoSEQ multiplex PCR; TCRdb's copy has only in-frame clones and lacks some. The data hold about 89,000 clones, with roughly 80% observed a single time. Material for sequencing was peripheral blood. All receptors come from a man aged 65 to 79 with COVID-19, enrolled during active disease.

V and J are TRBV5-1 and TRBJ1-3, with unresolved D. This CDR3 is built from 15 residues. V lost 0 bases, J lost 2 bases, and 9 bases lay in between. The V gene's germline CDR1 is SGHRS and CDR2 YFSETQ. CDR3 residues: CASSLGGSAGNTIYF. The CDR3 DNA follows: TGCGCCAGCAGCTTGGGAGGGTCCGCTGGAAACACCATATATTTT. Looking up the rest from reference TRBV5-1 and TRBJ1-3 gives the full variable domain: KAGVTQTPRYLIKTRGQQVTLSCSPISGHRSVSWYQQTPGQGLQFLFEYFSETQRNKGNFPGRFSGRQFSNSRSEMNVSTLELGDSALYLCASSLGGSAGNTIYFGEGSWLTVV.

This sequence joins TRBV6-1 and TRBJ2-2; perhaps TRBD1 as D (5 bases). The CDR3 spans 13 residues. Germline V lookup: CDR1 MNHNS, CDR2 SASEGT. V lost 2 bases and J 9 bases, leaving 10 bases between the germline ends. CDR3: CASSESGLWELFF. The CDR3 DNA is TGTGCCAGCAGTGAATCAGGGTTGTGGGAGCTGTTTTTT.

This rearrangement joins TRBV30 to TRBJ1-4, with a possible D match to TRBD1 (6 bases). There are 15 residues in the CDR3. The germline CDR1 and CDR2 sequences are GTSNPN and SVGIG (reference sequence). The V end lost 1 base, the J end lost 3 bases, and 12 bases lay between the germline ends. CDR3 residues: CAWSAGGTPNEKLFF. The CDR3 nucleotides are TGTGCCTGGAGTGCCGGGGGGACACCTAATGAAAAACTGTTTTTT.

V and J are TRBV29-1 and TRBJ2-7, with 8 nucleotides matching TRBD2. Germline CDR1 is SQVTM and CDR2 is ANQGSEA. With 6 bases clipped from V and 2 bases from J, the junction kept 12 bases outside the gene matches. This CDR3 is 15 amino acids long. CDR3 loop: CSVAGERGSTYEQYF. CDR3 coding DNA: TGCAGCGTGGCGGGAGAGCGGGGGTCAACCTACGAGCAGTACTTC.

Here the CDR3 reads CASSPTNYNYGYTF. The DNA for the CDR3 is TGTGCCAGCAGTCCCACGAACTATAACTATGGCTACACCTTC. The chain employs TRBV28 and TRBJ1-2; the D is unclear. Germline V gene sequence: CDR1 MDHEN, CDR2 SYDVKM. The CDR3 contains 14 residues. Trimming took 5 bases from V and 1 from J, leaving 11 bases between them.

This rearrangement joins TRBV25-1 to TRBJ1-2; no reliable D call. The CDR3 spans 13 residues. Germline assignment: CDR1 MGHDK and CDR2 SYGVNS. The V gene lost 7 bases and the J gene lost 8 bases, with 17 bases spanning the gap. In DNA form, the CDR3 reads TGTGCCAGCATTAGAATACCCAAATTGGGCTACACCTTC. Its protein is CASIRIPKLGYTF.

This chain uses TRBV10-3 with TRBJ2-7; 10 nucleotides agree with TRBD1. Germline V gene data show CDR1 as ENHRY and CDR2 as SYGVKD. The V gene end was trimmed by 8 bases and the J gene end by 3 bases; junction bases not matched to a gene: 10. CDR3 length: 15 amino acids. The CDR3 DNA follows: TGTGCCATCTCCGGGGAGACAGGGGGCTTCTACGAGCAGTACTTC. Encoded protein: CAISGETGGFYEQYF.

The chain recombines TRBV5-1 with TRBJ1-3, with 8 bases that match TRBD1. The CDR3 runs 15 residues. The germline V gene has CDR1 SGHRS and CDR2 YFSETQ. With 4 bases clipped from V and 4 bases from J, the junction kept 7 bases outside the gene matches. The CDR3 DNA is TGCGCCAGCAGCCTAGCCACAGGGGGAGGAAACACCATATATTTT. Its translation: CASSLATGGGNTIYF.

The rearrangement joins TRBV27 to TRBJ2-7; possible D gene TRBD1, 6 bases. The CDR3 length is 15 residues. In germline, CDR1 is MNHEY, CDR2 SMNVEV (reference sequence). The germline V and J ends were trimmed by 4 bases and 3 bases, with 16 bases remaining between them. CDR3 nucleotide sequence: TGTGCCAGCAGTTCCGGGACATCATTTCGCTACGAGCAGTACTTC. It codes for CASSSGTSFRYEQYF.

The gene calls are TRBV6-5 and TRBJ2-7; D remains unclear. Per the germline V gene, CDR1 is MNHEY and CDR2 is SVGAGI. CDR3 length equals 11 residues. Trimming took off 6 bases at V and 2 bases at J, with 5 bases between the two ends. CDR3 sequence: CASSSPYEQYF. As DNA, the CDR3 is TGTGCCAGCAGCTCCCCCTACGAGCAGTACTTC.

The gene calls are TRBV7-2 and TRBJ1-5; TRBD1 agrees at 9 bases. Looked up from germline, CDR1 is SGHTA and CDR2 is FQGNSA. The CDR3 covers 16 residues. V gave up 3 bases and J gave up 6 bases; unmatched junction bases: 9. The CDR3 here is CASSLGGTGMSQPQHF. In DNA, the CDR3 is TGTGCCAGCAGCTTGGGGGGGACAGGGATGTCTCAGCCCCAGCATTTT.

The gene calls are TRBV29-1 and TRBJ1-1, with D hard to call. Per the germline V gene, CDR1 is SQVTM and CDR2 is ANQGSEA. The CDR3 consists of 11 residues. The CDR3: CSSEFGDRAFF. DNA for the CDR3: TGCAGTTCTGAGTTCGGGGATAGGGCTTTCTTT.

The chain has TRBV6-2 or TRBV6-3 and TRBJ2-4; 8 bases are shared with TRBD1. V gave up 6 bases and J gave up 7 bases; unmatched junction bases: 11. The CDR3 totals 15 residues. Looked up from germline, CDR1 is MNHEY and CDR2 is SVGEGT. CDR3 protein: CASSPIGQGGNIQYF. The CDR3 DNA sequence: TGTGCCAGCAGCCCAATTGGACAGGGTGGGAACATTCAGTACTTC.

The CDR3 loop is CASSQASQLYGYTF. The CDR3 DNA follows: TGTGCCAGCAGCCAAGCTAGCCAGCTTTATGGCTACACCTTC. V usage is TRBV4-2 and J usage is TRBJ1-2; no clear D. The CDR3 has 14 residues. V was pared by 1 base and J by 5 bases, with 11 bases between. Germline V gene data show CDR1 as LGHNA and CDR2 as YNFKEQ.

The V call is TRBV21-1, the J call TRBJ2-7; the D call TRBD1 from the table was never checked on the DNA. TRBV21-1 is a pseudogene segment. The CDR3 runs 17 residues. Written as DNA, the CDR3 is TGTGCCAGCAGCCCCCGTAGGACAGAAACTGGTTCCTACGAGCAGTACTTC. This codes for CASSPRRTETGSYEQYF.

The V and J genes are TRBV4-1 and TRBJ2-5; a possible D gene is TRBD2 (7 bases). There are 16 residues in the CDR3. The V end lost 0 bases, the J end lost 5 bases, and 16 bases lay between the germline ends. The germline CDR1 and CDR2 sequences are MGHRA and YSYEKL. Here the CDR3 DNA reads TGCGCCAGCAGCCAAGATCTTAGGGGGGGGCCGGAGACCCAGTACTTC. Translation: CASSQDLRGGPETQYF.

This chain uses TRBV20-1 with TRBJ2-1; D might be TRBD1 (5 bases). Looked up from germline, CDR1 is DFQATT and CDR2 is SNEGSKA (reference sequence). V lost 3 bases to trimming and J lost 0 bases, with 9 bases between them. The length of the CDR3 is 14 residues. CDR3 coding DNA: TGCAGTGCTAGTAGGGGTGGCTCCTACAATGAGCAGTTCTTC. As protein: CSASRGGSYNEQFF.